The 30 T cell receptor beta chains below all came from one sample that was sequenced in a study of PD-1 blockade in mismatch repair-deficient tumors. Using immunoSEQ multiplex PCR, the repertoire was profiled, and TCRdb retains in-frame clones only, with some absent. The sample carries fewer than 100,000 clones, 81% recorded once. This material consisted of peripheral blood, taken 12 weeks after starting pembrolizumab. These receptor sequences come from an adult with mismatch repair-deficient cancer.

This sequence joins TRBV6-5 and TRBJ1-5, with no clear D. The germline V and J ends were trimmed by 6 bases and 1 base, with 7 bases remaining between them. The CDR3 runs to 13 residues. Germline assignment: CDR1 MNHEY and CDR2 SVGAGI. The CDR3 here is CASRESSNQPQHF. The CDR3 nucleotides are TGTGCCAGCAGGGAGTCAAGCAATCAGCCCCAGCATTTT.

The rearrangement uses TRBV28 and TRBJ2-1; possible D gene TRBD1, 5 bases. The CDR3 extends over 14 amino acids. The germline V and J ends were trimmed by 1 base and 5 bases, with 9 bases remaining between them. CDR1 is MDHEN and CDR2 is SYDVKM in the germline V gene. CDR3 amino acids: CASSLSPGNNEQFF. In nucleotides, the CDR3 is TGTGCCAGCAGTTTATCTCCAGGGAACAATGAGCAGTTCTTC. Supplemented by reference TRBV28 and TRBJ2-1, the full variable domain reads DVKVTQSSRYLVKRTGEKVFLECVQDMDHENMFWYRQDPGLGLRLIYFSYDVKMKEKGDIPEGYSVSREKKERFSLILESASTNQTSMYLCASSLSPGNNEQFFGPGTRLTVL.

V usage is TRBV4-1 and J usage is TRBJ2-7; a weak D match, TRBD1 (5 bases). The ends were cut back, 3 bases at V and 0 bases at J, with 12 bases in the middle. Germline CDR1 MGHRA, CDR2 YSYEKL. This CDR3 contains 15 residues. CDR3 DNA: TGCGCCAGCAGCCAGCCACCCGACAGCTCCTACGAGCAGTACTTC. This gives the protein CASSQPPDSSYEQYF.

This clone was recorded once. CDR3 amino acids: CASATIPGSSYEQYF. CDR3 DNA: TGTGCCAGCGCTACTATCCCGGGAAGCTCCTACGAGCAGTACTTC. This chain uses TRBV2 with TRBJ2-7, with D possibly matching TRBD2 (5 bases). The germline V and J ends were trimmed by 8 bases and 0 bases, with 17 bases remaining between them. The germline gives CDR1 SNHLY, CDR2 FYNNEI. The CDR3 extends over 15 amino acids.

By share, this clone counts as medium-sized (0.01 to 0.1%). This chain links TRBV7-9 with TRBJ2-7; D is ambiguous. This CDR3 comprises 12 residues. Trimming took off 5 bases at V and 3 bases at J, with 8 bases between the two ends. Germline-derived CDR1 and CDR2 are SEHNR and FQNEAQ (reference sequence). CDR3 protein: CASSQDYYEQYF. For the CDR3, the DNA is TGTGCCAGCAGCCAGGATTACTACGAGCAGTACTTC.

The chain employs TRBV5-1 and TRBJ2-3, with a tentative D call TRBD1 (6 bases). Trimming took off 0 bases at V and 4 bases at J, with 15 bases between the two ends. The CDR3 extends over 16 amino acids. Germline V gives CDR1 SGHRS, CDR2 YFSETQ. The CDR3 loop reads CASSLVGRGSPDTQYF. CDR3 in DNA: TGCGCCAGCAGCTTGGTTGGAAGGGGGAGTCCAGATACGCAGTATTTT.

This chain connects TRBV5-6 to TRBJ2-5; TRBD1 matches at 8 bases. The germline CDR1 and CDR2 sequences are SGHDT and YYEEEE. This CDR3 is 17 amino acids long. After removal of 2 bases from V and 3 bases from J, the junction contained 12 bases not matched to a gene. CDR3 DNA sequence: TGTGCCAGCAGCTTAGGACAGGGCGGGCCTCTGAAAGAGACCCAGTACTTC. This gives the protein CASSLGQGGPLKETQYF.

The chain employs TRBV21-1 and TRBJ1-2; the table's D call, TRBD1, has no DNA check behind it. TRBV21-1 constitutes a pseudogene. CDR3 size: 14 residues. The CDR3 bases are TGTGCCACAGGGTTTCGGAAACAGAACTATGGCTACACCTTC. Encoded protein: CATGFRKQNYGYTF.

V gene TRBV2 combines with J gene TRBJ1-2; D gene unclear. CDR1 and CDR2 (germline): SNHLY, FYNNEI. The CDR3 is made up of 13 amino acids. V was trimmed by 1 base and J by 4 bases, leaving 7 bases between them. CDR3 DNA: TGTGCCAGCAGTGAAGGGTTGGGCTATGGCTACACCTTC. This sequence encodes CASSEGLGYGYTF.

V gene TRBV27 combines with J gene TRBJ1-1; D call uncertain. The CDR3 consists of 15 residues. The ends were cut back, 8 bases at V and 3 bases at J, with 19 bases in the middle. Germline V gene lookup returns CDR1 MNHEY and CDR2 SMNVEV (reference sequence). CDR3 loop: CASFRDPRLDTEAFF. The DNA for the CDR3 is TGTGCCAGCTTCAGAGATCCTCGGTTGGACACTGAAGCTTTCTTT.

The CDR3 sequence: CASSRLQTDNEQFF. The CDR3 nucleotides are TGTGCCAGCAGCAGACTTCAGACAGACAATGAGCAGTTCTTC. This sequence joins TRBV21-1 and TRBJ2-1; the D call of TRBD1 is as the table states it, not checked on the DNA. TRBV21-1 is classified as a pseudogene. The CDR3 consists of 14 residues.

V and J are TRBV7-9 and TRBJ2-6; D gene unclear. The CDR3 consists of 17 residues. In germline, CDR1 is SEHNR, CDR2 FQNEAQ (reference sequence). V lost 7 bases and J lost 0, with 16 bases in between. The CDR3 sequence is CASTTEWVSSGANVLTF. In DNA form, the CDR3 reads TGTGCCAGCACTACAGAATGGGTGAGCTCTGGGGCCAACGTCCTGACTTTC.

The chain uses TRBV5-1 and TRBJ1-1; D gene uncertain. Between the trimmed V and J ends, which lost 0 bases and 4 bases, there was a span of 7 bases. Germline V CDR1 and CDR2: SGHRS, YFSETQ. The CDR3 is 13 amino acids. In DNA, the CDR3 is TGCGCCAGCAGCTTGGATCCGGGCACTGAAGCTTTCTTT. Protein product: CASSLDPGTEAFF.

The chain employs TRBV28 and TRBJ1-5; D is unclear. Germline V gives CDR1 MDHEN, CDR2 SYDVKM. V lost 7 bases and J 5 bases, leaving 15 bases between the germline ends. The CDR3 runs 14 residues. The CDR3 is CASTPSRGDQPQHF. The CDR3 nucleotides read TGTGCCAGCACCCCGAGTCGGGGTGATCAGCCCCAGCATTTT.

The chain links TRBV4-1 to TRBJ2-7; 9 nucleotides line up with TRBD1. This CDR3 spans 16 amino acids. Germline V gene sequence: CDR1 MGHRA, CDR2 YSYEKL. After removal of 0 bases from V and 1 base from J, the junction contained 4 bases not matched to a gene. CDR3 in amino acids: CASSQEDRGMSYEQYF. CDR3 bases: TGCGCCAGCAGCCAAGAGGACAGGGGAATGTCCTACGAGCAGTACTTC.

The chain links TRBV2 to TRBJ1-5, with D maybe TRBD1 (5 bases). Trimming stripped 0 bases from V and 1 base from J, with 10 bases between. The CDR3 is 16 residues long. Germline CDR1 and CDR2: SNHLY and FYNNEI. CDR3 loop: CASSEAGTESNQPQHF. CDR3 nucleotide sequence: TGTGCCAGCAGTGAAGCGGGGACGGAAAGCAATCAGCCCCAGCATTTT.

The chain is built from TRBV6-4 and TRBJ2-3; 9 bases align to TRBD2. Germline V gene lookup returns CDR1 MRHNA and CDR2 SNTAGT. The junction had 10 bases not matched to a gene; V was cut back by 4 bases and J by 5 bases. This CDR3 region has 16 residues. CDR3 in DNA: TGTGCCAGCAGTGCAGATAGCGGGAGTAACAAAGATACGCAGTATTTT. As protein: CASSADSGSNKDTQYF.

This clone was recorded only once. The CDR3 protein is CASSIDRDTEAFF. The DNA for the CDR3 is TGTGCCAGCAGCATCGACAGAGACACTGAAGCTTTCTTT. The J gene is TRBJ1-1, the V gene TRBV7-8; D may be TRBD1 (5 bases). CDR3 size: 13 residues. Germline lookup yields CDR1 SGHVS and CDR2 FQNEAQ. V gave up 5 bases and J gave up 3 bases, with 10 bases separating them.

The V call is TRBV5-1, the J call TRBJ1-4; D possibly corresponds to TRBD1 (6 bases). Looked up from germline, CDR1 is SGHRS and CDR2 is YFSETQ. V lost 4 bases and J lost 8, with 15 bases in between. The CDR3 is 14 residues long. The CDR3 nucleotides are TGCGCCAGCAGCCCTAGACAGGTCCGCGAAAAACTGTTTTTT. Translated: CASSPRQVREKLFF.

As DNA, the CDR3 is TGTGCCAGCAGCCAAGTAAGCGGGACAGCTAGAGAGCAGTACTTC. Protein: CASSQVSGTAREQYF. This chain joins TRBV4-2 and TRBJ2-7; D assignment may be TRBD1 or TRBD2 (7 bases each). Germline V lookup: CDR1 LGHNA, CDR2 YNFKEQ. Trimming stripped 1 base from V and 7 bases from J, with 17 bases between. This CDR3 spans 15 amino acids.

This clone has just a few counts. The chain is built from TRBV29-1 and TRBJ1-2, with no clear D. CDR3 length equals 12 residues. Germline loops: CDR1 SQVTM, CDR2 ANQGSEA. Trimming removed 6 bases at V and 8 bases at J, with 16 bases between. CDR3 sequence reads: CSVQGLREGYTF. CDR3 DNA: TGCAGCGTGCAAGGGCTCCGTGAGGGCTACACCTTC.

The CDR3 protein is CASSGGQLNYGYTF. The CDR3 nucleotides are TGTGCCAGCAGTGGGGGACAACTAAACTATGGCTACACCTTC. This chain links TRBV9 with TRBJ1-2, with D maybe TRBD1 (6 bases). Germline loops: CDR1 SGDLS, CDR2 YYNGEE. CDR3 length: 14 residues. Trimming took 5 bases from V and 2 from J, leaving 13 bases between them.

This clone was picked up one time. The gene calls are TRBV7-9 and TRBJ1-5; D gene unclear. Germline V gene lookup returns CDR1 SEHNR and CDR2 FQNEAQ (reference sequence). V shed 2 bases and J shed 13 bases, with 18 bases lying between them. This CDR3 is 14 amino acids long. In nucleotides, the CDR3 is TGTGCCAGCAGCTTATCTTCAGTCACCCAACGTCAGCATTTT. Translation gives CASSLSSVTQRQHF.

This chain uses TRBV7-2 with TRBJ2-5, with 7 bases lining up with TRBD1. Germline loops: CDR1 SGHTA, CDR2 FQGNSA. This CDR3 region has 13 residues. The V and J ends lost 3 bases and 4 bases, in that order; junction bases with no gene match: 2. In DNA form, the CDR3 reads TGTGCCAGCAGCTTCGCAGGGGGAGAGACCCAGTACTTC. Protein sequence: CASSFAGGETQYF.

The chain uses TRBV15 and TRBJ1-1; 8 nucleotides match TRBD1. This CDR3 region has 16 residues. The germline V gene has CDR1 LNHNV and CDR2 YYDKDF (reference sequence). V lost 1 base to trimming and J lost 5 bases; unmatched junction nucleotides: 9. The CDR3 sequence is CATSRVGDRGGTEAFF. The CDR3 nucleotides are TGTGCCACCAGCAGAGTGGGAGACAGGGGAGGTACTGAAGCTTTCTTT.

The chain couples TRBV29-1 to TRBJ2-1; D might be TRBD2 (6 bases). The CDR3 totals 13 residues. Germline values: CDR1 SQVTM, CDR2 ANQGSEA. V lost 4 bases and J lost 9, with 16 bases in between. The CDR3 DNA is TGCAGCGTTGCGAGGGTGGACGGGGGTGAGCAGTTCTTC. Translation: CSVARVDGGEQFF.

This chain links TRBV4-1 with TRBJ2-1; no clear D gene. V was pared by 7 bases and J by 10 bases, with 17 bases between. CDR3 length: 13 residues. Germline CDR1 MGHRA, CDR2 YSYEKL. The chain's CDR3 is CASTGEWPIEQFF. The CDR3 DNA is TGCGCCAGCACGGGTGAGTGGCCGATAGAGCAGTTCTTC.

The chain links TRBV28 to TRBJ2-1; TRBD2 agrees at 8 bases. The CDR3 sequence is 14 residues long. V dropped 6 bases and J dropped 3; count of bases not matched to a gene: 4. Germline V gene data show CDR1 as MDHEN and CDR2 as SYDVKM. CDR3 nucleotide sequence: TGTGCCAGCAGAAAAGCGGGGGACTACAATGAGCAGTTCTTC. Amino acids: CASRKAGDYNEQFF.

The genes are TRBV19 and TRBJ1-2; D remains ambiguous. Germline loops: CDR1 LNHDA, CDR2 SQIVND (reference sequence). Between the trimmed V and J ends, which lost 3 bases and 4 bases, there was a span of 9 bases. The CDR3 is 13 residues long. CDR3 sequence reads: CASSMGGPYGYTF. CDR3 sequence (DNA): TGTGCCAGTAGTATGGGTGGGCCCTATGGCTACACCTTC.

The chain couples TRBV9 to TRBJ2-3; 10 positions agree with TRBD2. The CDR3 is 15 amino acids. V shed 1 base, J shed 4 bases, and the junction held 3 bases outside the gene matches. Germline-derived CDR1 and CDR2 are SGDLS and YYNGEE. CDR3 amino acids: CASSVLAGEADTQYF. The DNA for the CDR3 is TGTGCCAGCAGCGTACTAGCGGGAGAGGCAGATACGCAGTATTTT.